A single sample gave rise to the 28 T cell receptor beta chains below, sequenced in a study of cytomegalovirus exposure and HLA in healthy donors. A multiplex PCR was run with 60 Vbeta primers and 13 Jbeta primers. Sequencing used immunoSEQ multiplex PCR; TCRdb keeps in-frame clones, though not all of them. The sample consists of about 200,000 clones, 75% to 85% of them appearing once. Material for sequencing was PBMCs. These receptors all come from a girl aged 5-17 years in good health and CMV-seropositive.

The V gene is TRBV30, the J gene TRBJ2-7, with 7 bases aligning to TRBD1. Germline V gene data show CDR1 as GTSNPN and CDR2 as SVGIG (reference sequence). The CDR3 has 13 residues. Trimming cost V 5 bases and J 0 bases; bases outside gene matches: 4. The CDR3 DNA reads as TGTGCCTGGTGGGACAGTCTCTCCTACGAGCAGTACTTC. It encodes CAWWDSLSYEQYF.

This chain connects TRBV7-7 to TRBJ2-6; D gene ambiguous. The germline gives CDR1 SSHAT, CDR2 FNYEAQ (reference sequence). CDR3 length equals 14 residues. V dropped 1 base and J dropped 4 bases, with 5 bases sitting between them. Here the CDR3 reads CASSLVAGANVLTF. DNA for the CDR3: TGTGCCAGCAGCTTAGTGGCCGGGGCCAACGTCCTGACTTTC.

The chain couples TRBV25-1 to TRBJ2-1, with 10 bases fitting TRBD2. Germline V gene data show CDR1 as MGHDK and CDR2 as SYGVNS. The CDR3 is made up of 17 amino acids. The V and J ends lost 6 bases and 3 bases, in that order; junction bases with no gene match: 11. As DNA, the CDR3 is TGTGCCAGCAGCCCGAATATTGGACTAGCGGACTACAATGAGCAGTTCTTC. This codes for CASSPNIGLADYNEQFF.

Of note for this clone: The sample carries other DNA sequences with the same CDR3. The rearrangement joins TRBV7-2 to TRBJ2-5; D possibly corresponds to TRBD2 (6 bases). Per germline, CDR1 SGHTA and CDR2 FQGNSA. The length of the CDR3 is 11 residues. V was pared by 5 bases and J by 5 bases, with 6 bases between. The CDR3 spells CASSRGETQYF. Here the CDR3 DNA reads TGTGCCAGCAGCCGGGGGGAGACCCAGTACTTC.

This clone has just a few counts. The chain uses TRBV5-6 and TRBJ2-7; 7 positions match TRBD1. The junction had 13 bases not matched to a gene; V was cut back by 4 bases and J by 6 bases. Looked up from germline, CDR1 is SGHDT and CDR2 is YYEEEE. The CDR3 is 15 amino acids. CDR3 in DNA: TGTGCCAGCAGCCCTGCAGACAGGGATGATCCCGAGCAGTACTTC. It codes for CASSPADRDDPEQYF.

The chain combines TRBV9 with TRBJ1-2, with a tentative D call TRBD1 (5 bases). Germline assignment: CDR1 SGDLS and CDR2 YYNGEE. The ends were cut back, 10 bases at V and 0 bases at J, with 10 bases in the middle. This CDR3 spans 12 amino acids. The CDR3 protein is CAPRVSNYGYTF. For the CDR3, the DNA is TGTGCCCCCAGGGTCTCTAACTATGGCTACACCTTC.

The V gene is TRBV4-3, the J gene TRBJ2-7, with TRBD1 matching over 7 bases. Germline V gene data show CDR1 as LGHNA and CDR2 as YSLEER. V lost 2 bases and J lost 5; bases outside the gene matches: 18. The CDR3 contains 18 residues. CDR3 coding DNA: TGCGCCAGCAGCCAACTTTCTCCGAACGACAGGGTGGTCCACGAGCAGTACTTC. Translating gives CASSQLSPNDRVVHEQYF.

The chain has TRBV5-1 and TRBJ1-2; 8 nucleotides match TRBD1. V shed 3 bases, J shed 3 bases, and the junction held 10 bases outside the gene matches. This CDR3 has 16 residues. Germline values: CDR1 SGHRS, CDR2 YFSETQ. The CDR3 reads CASSWASGTGDYGYTF. The CDR3 bases are TGCGCCAGCAGCTGGGCCTCCGGGACAGGCGACTATGGCTACACCTTC.

The chain has TRBV11-2 and TRBJ2-7; no firm D call. CDR1 is SGHAT and CDR2 is FQNNGV in the germline V gene. This CDR3 has 14 amino acids. Trimming cost V 3 bases and J 0 bases, with 9 bases left between them. The CDR3 protein is CASSFYSSSYEQYF. In nucleotides, the CDR3 is TGTGCCAGCAGCTTTTACAGTAGCTCCTACGAGCAGTACTTC.

The chain links TRBV5-1 to TRBJ1-3, with D unresolved. V gave up 0 bases and J gave up 1 base, with 5 bases separating them. The CDR3 loop spans 14 amino acids. The germline CDR1 and CDR2 sequences are SGHRS and YFSETQ. The CDR3 DNA sequence: TGCGCCAGCAGCTTGGGGCAGTCTGGAAACACCATATATTTT. Translated: CASSLGQSGNTIYF.

The V call is TRBV7-9, the J call TRBJ2-5; D possibly corresponds to TRBD1 (6 bases). With 5 bases removed from V and 3 bases from J, the gap between germline ends came to 16 bases. There are 15 residues in the CDR3. Germline V gene sequence: CDR1 SEHNR, CDR2 FQNEAQ (reference sequence). CDR3 sequence reads: CASSRSGGQKETQYF. The CDR3 DNA is TGTGCCAGCAGCCGAAGCGGTGGACAGAAAGAGACCCAGTACTTC.

This clone occurred a few times. The chain employs TRBV6-1 and TRBJ2-5, with 9 bases fitting TRBD1. Germline CDR1 reads MNHNS; CDR2 reads SASEGT. After removal of 10 bases from V and 3 bases from J, the junction contained 12 bases not matched to a gene. This CDR3 region has 15 residues. The CDR3 protein is CAIKTWDRVEETQYF. The DNA of the CDR3 is TGTGCCATCAAGACATGGGACAGGGTAGAAGAGACCCAGTACTTC.

The rearrangement joins TRBV15 to TRBJ2-7; possible D gene TRBD2, 6 bases. The CDR3 totals 14 residues. CDR1 LNHNV and CDR2 YYDKDF come from the germline V gene (reference sequence). The V gene lost 0 bases and the J gene lost 4 bases, with 10 bases spanning the gap. The CDR3 region is CATSRDKGTYEQYF. Written as DNA, the CDR3 is TGTGCCACCAGCAGAGACAAAGGGACTTACGAGCAGTACTTC.

The V and J genes are TRBV11-2 and TRBJ2-2; weak D call: TRBD1 (5 bases). The CDR3 is 15 amino acids. Germline lookup yields CDR1 SGHAT and CDR2 FQNNGV. The V and J ends lost 7 bases and 7 bases respectively, with 19 bases between them. In DNA, the CDR3 is TGTGCCAGCACCACTACCTGGTTGGGGCACGGGGAGCTGTTTTTT. Encoded protein: CASTTTWLGHGELFF.

CDR3 in amino acids: CASSARDRENSPLHF. The CDR3 nucleotides are TGTGCCAGCAGCGCCAGGGACAGGGAAAATTCACCCCTCCACTTT. V usage is TRBV7-9 and J usage is TRBJ1-6; the match to TRBD1 covers 9 bases. In germline, CDR1 is SEHNR, CDR2 FQNEAQ (reference sequence). The junction had 6 bases not matched to a gene; V was cut back by 5 bases and J by 7 bases. The CDR3 is made up of 15 amino acids.

A few counts support this clone. The chain carries TRBV5-4 and TRBJ2-7, with TRBD1 identical over 7 bases. Germline V CDR1 and CDR2: SGHNT, YYREEE (reference sequence). This CDR3 contains 13 residues. V lost 0 bases, J lost 6 bases, and 3 bases stayed unmatched. The CDR3 spells CASSLVGGPEQYF. The CDR3 DNA follows: TGTGCCAGCAGCTTGGTAGGGGGCCCCGAGCAGTACTTC.

A few counts support this clone. The rearrangement links TRBV27 to TRBJ2-7; TRBD1 agrees at 8 bases. CDR1 and CDR2 (germline): MNHEY, SMNVEV (reference sequence). This CDR3 is built from 14 residues. V dropped 6 bases and J dropped 5; count of bases not matched to a gene: 9. CDR3 region: CASSPDRAGNEQYF. CDR3 in DNA: TGTGCCAGCAGCCCGGACAGGGCGGGAAACGAGCAGTACTTC.

This rearrangement joins TRBV4-3 to TRBJ2-7; TRBD1 might be the D (5 bases). In germline, CDR1 is LGHNA, CDR2 YSLEER. Deletions cut 0 bases from V and 10 bases from J, with 10 bases between. The CDR3 totals 12 residues. CDR3 amino acids: CASSQDQGYQYF. The DNA of the CDR3 is TGCGCCAGCAGCCAAGATCAGGGTTATCAGTACTTC.

The rearrangement links TRBV20-1 to TRBJ2-5; D gene ambiguous. The germline V gene has CDR1 DFQATT and CDR2 SNEGSKA (reference sequence). Deletions cut 8 bases from V and 2 bases from J, with 9 bases between. The CDR3 length is 11 residues. Here the CDR3 DNA reads TGCAGTTGGGCAGCTCAAGAGACCCAGTACTTC. It translates to CSWAAQETQYF.

The chain has TRBV11-3 and TRBJ1-2; TRBD1 aligns across 7 bases. With 5 bases clipped from V and 8 bases from J, the junction kept 14 bases outside the gene matches. CDR3 length equals 15 residues. Germline V gives CDR1 SGHNT, CDR2 YENEEA. The CDR3 DNA reads TGTGCCAGCAGCCCCTGGGACAGTGCTCGGGAGGGCTACACCTTC. This sequence encodes CASSPWDSAREGYTF.

The rearrangement joins TRBV27 to TRBJ1-1; D unresolved. The CDR3 consists of 15 residues. From germline, CDR1 is MNHEY and CDR2 SMNVEV (reference sequence). Trimming removed 7 bases from V and 4 bases from J, with 19 bases in between. DNA of the CDR3: TGTGCCAGCATAGGACTCCTTGGGGTCTCCACTGAAGCTTTCTTT. Translated, it gives CASIGLLGVSTEAFF.

This chain joins TRBV5-5 and TRBJ2-2, with a tentative D call TRBD1 (6 bases). Germline CDR1 SGHKS, CDR2 YYEKEE (reference sequence). Trimming removed 3 bases at V and 4 bases at J, with 13 bases between. The CDR3 is 15 amino acids. In DNA form, the CDR3 reads TGTGCCAGCAGCTATTGGACAGAGGGCACCGGGGAGCTGTTTTTT. Protein sequence: CASSYWTEGTGELFF.

In its sample, this clone was seen a few times. The chain couples TRBV5-4 to TRBJ2-7; tentative D call: TRBD2 (5 bases). The CDR3 is 12 amino acids. The V and J ends lost 2 bases and 8 bases respectively, with 11 bases between them. The germline gives CDR1 SGHNT, CDR2 YYREEE (reference sequence). CDR3 sequence (DNA): TGTGCCAGCAGCTTCGACCCGGGAAAGCAGTACTTC. The encoded protein is CASSFDPGKQYF.

The chain carries TRBV4-1 and TRBJ1-5, with 8 bases lining up with TRBD1. Germline loops: CDR1 MGHRA, CDR2 YSYEKL. With V trimmed by 3 bases and J by 2 bases, 9 bases remained unmatched. The CDR3 is made up of 17 amino acids. CDR3 in DNA: TGCGCCAGCAGCCAGGGCCAAACAGGGGGTCGCAATCAGCCCCAGCATTTT. Amino acid sequence: CASSQGQTGGRNQPQHF.

This chain connects TRBV27 to TRBJ2-5, with D tentatively TRBD1 (6 bases). V lost 3 bases, J lost 2 bases, and 13 bases lay in between. The CDR3 spans 15 residues. Germline CDR1 reads MNHEY; CDR2 reads SMNVEV (reference sequence). The CDR3 DNA sequence: TGTGCCAGCAGTTTTCAGGCAGGGACACAAGAGACCCAGTACTTC. This codes for CASSFQAGTQETQYF.

The table lists this clone with a count of one. The chain carries TRBV7-9 and TRBJ2-7, with D possibly being TRBD1 (7 bases). There are 14 residues in the CDR3. V was trimmed by 6 bases and J by 6 bases, leaving 18 bases between them. CDR1 is SEHNR, CDR2 FQNEAQ, per germline (reference sequence). The DNA for the CDR3 is TGTGCCAGCAGTCCAGGGGGACTTACTCGCGAGCAGTACTTC. It yields the protein CASSPGGLTREQYF.

This chain uses TRBV2 with TRBJ2-2, with 10 nucleotides matching TRBD1. Germline V gives CDR1 SNHLY, CDR2 FYNNEI. The CDR3 has 13 residues. J gave up 7 bases and V 8 bases, and 4 bases lay outside the gene matches. The CDR3 spells CASGQGVNGELFF. CDR3 sequence (DNA): TGTGCCAGCGGACAGGGGGTGAACGGGGAGCTGTTTTTT.

The rearrangement uses TRBV11-3 and TRBJ2-1, with TRBD2 identical over 13 bases. V lost 2 bases to trimming and J lost 9 bases; unmatched junction nucleotides: 4. Germline lookup yields CDR1 SGHNT and CDR2 YENEEA. This CDR3 has 15 amino acids. The CDR3 DNA sequence: TGTGCCAGCAGCTTAACTAGCGGGGGGGTGGGTGAGCAGTTCTTC. Translated, it gives CASSLTSGGVGEQFF.